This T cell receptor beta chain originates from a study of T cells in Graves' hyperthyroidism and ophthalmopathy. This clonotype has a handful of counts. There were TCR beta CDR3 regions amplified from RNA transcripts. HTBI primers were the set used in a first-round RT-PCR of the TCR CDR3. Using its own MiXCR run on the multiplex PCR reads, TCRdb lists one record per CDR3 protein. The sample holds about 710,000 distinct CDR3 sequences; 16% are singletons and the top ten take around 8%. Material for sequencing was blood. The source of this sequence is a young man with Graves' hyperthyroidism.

CDR3: CATSDNRGPANYGYTF. The CDR3 region has the DNA TGTGCCACCAGTGACAACAGGGGTCCTGCAAACTATGGCTACACCTTC. The V gene is TRBV24-1, the J gene TRBJ1-2; 7 nucleotides align to TRBD1. V gave up 4 bases and J gave up 2 bases; unmatched junction bases: 9. This CDR3 contains 16 residues. From germline, CDR1 is KGHDR and CDR2 SFDVKD.